Listed below are T cell receptor beta chains from one sample, sequenced in a study of technical replicates of blood from several donors. Only in-frame clones appear in the TCRdb table, and some are missing; sequencing was by immunoSEQ multiplex PCR. The data contain some 83,000 clones, roughly 92% of them seen just once; the ten biggest clones take up more than 0.2%. The sequencing input was T cells isolated from PBMCs. All receptors derive from a human donor in good health. The CDR3 runs from the conserved cysteine through the conserved F or W. A D gene is named only where the DNA matches it firmly. Clone sizes are given selectively: once, few, many, or a class where the clone is expanded.

>TRBJ2-3|TRBD2|TRBV6-1|17|-
TGTGCCAGCAGTGACCCCCCTAGCGGGAGGTACCGAGATACGCAGTATTTT
CASSDPPSGRYRDTQYF
>TRBJ1-3|-|TRBV7-9|16|-
TGTGCCAGCAGCTTCTCCGCTTTCGGGGTTAGGGACACCATATATTTT
CASSFSAFGVRDTIYF
>TRBJ2-2|-|TRBV7-6|15|-
TGTGCCAGCAGCTTAGGTCAGGGTGGCACCGGGGAGCTGTTTTTT
CASSLGQGGTGELFF
>TRBJ1-1|TRBD1|TRBV6-4|16|-
TGTGCCAGCAGTGTTACTCAGGGGGCCCGACGCACTGAAGCTTTCTTT
CASSVTQGARRTEAFF
>TRBJ2-7|-|TRBV27|16|-
TGTGCCAGCAGTTTATCCTCGGGTTTATCACTGTACGAGCAGTACTTC
CASSLSSGLSLYEQYF
>TRBJ2-1|TRBD1|TRBV19|12|once
TGTGCCAGTAGGACAGGGGGCACTGAGCAGTTCTTC
CASRTGGTEQFF
>TRBJ2-7|-|TRBV5-4|13|few
TGTGCCAGCAGGGACGGACTTACCTACGAGCAGTACTTC
CASRDGLTYEQYF
>TRBJ1-1|-|TRBV6-1|15|-
TGTGCCAGCCCCCGGGGTCGGGGGTTGAACACTGAAGCTTTCTTT
CASPRGRGLNTEAFF
>TRBJ2-5|TRBD2|TRBV5-5|14|-
TGTGCCAGCAGTTACCCGGGACTAGCAAAGACCCAGTACTTC
CASSYPGLAKTQYF
>TRBJ2-7|TRBD2|TRBV7-9|15|-
TGTGCCAGCAGCTGGACTAGCGGGACCTCCTACGAGCAGTACTTC
CASSWTSGTSYEQYF
>TRBJ2-3|-|TRBV7-9|16|-
TGTGCCAGCAGCGCCCGAGATAAGAGTCCGATGAATACGCAGTATTTT
CASSARDKSPMNTQYF
>TRBJ1-1|-|TRBV9|12|-
TGTGCCAGCAGCAGGGGGAACACTGAAGCTTTCTTT
CASSRGNTEAFF
>TRBJ2-7|TRBD2|TRBV28|14|-
TGTGCCAGCAGCCTAAGCGGGAGGGCCTACGAGCAGTACTTC
CASSLSGRAYEQYF
>TRBJ2-7|TRBD1|TRBV4-1|14|-
TGCGCCAGCAGCCAAGCTGACAGGGACTACGAGCAGTACTTC
CASSQADRDYEQYF
>TRBJ2-5|TRBD2|TRBV28|20|-
TGTGCCAGCAGTTCACAGGCCTCCGGGACTAGCGGGAGGGCCGGGGTGACCCAGTACTTC
CASSSQASGTSGRAGVTQYF
>TRBJ1-1|-|TRBV7-9|12|-
TGTGCCAGCAGCTTAGATGGCCCTGAAGCTTTCTTT
CASSLDGPEAFF
>TRBJ2-7|TRBD2|TRBV5-1|14|-
TGCGCCAGCAGCTTGGAAGGGACTACCTACGAGCAGTACTTC
CASSLEGTTYEQYF
>TRBJ2-5|TRBD1|TRBV7-7|15|-
TGTGCCAGCAGCTTAGAGGGACAGGGCCAAGAGACCCAGTACTTC
CASSLEGQGQETQYF
>TRBJ1-1|-|TRBV7-8|15|once
TGTGCCAGCAACCAGCTACGGGGGATGAACACTGAAGCTTTCTTT
CASNQLRGMNTEAFF
>TRBJ1-2|TRBD1|TRBV7-6|15|-
TGTGCCAGCAGCGCATCGGACAGGGCCTTCTATGGCTACACCTTC
CASSASDRAFYGYTF
>TRBJ1-1|TRBD1|TRBV5-4|16|-
TGTGCCAGCAGCCCCTCAGAGGGGGCCTTGAACACTGAAGCTTTCTTT
CASSPSEGALNTEAFF
>TRBJ2-5|TRBD1|TRBV9|14|once
TGTGCCAGCAGCGTATCAGGACAGGGGGAGACCCAGTACTTC
CASSVSGQGETQYF
>TRBJ1-6|TRBD1|TRBV9|20|-
TGTGCCAGCGGGGGACAGGGAGCGCGATTTGACACCCCACGGAGGTCACCCCTCCACTTT
CASGGQGARFDTPRRSPLHF
>TRBJ1-3|-|TRBV6-1|17|-
TGTGCCAGCAGTGAAAGGGCAGGGCCCTCCTCTGGAAACACCATATATTTT
CASSERAGPSSGNTIYF
>TRBJ1-6|-|TRBV18|14|-
TGTGCCAGCTCCGGCGAGGCCTCTTCGTCACCCCTCCACTTT
CASSGEASSSPLHF
>TRBJ2-7|TRBD2|TRBV7-8|15|-
TGTGCCAGCAGCTTAGGCGGGGGGGCCTTCCACGAGCAGTACTTC
CASSLGGGAFHEQYF
>TRBJ1-3|-|TRBV5-1|15|-
TGCGCCAGCAGCTTGGTTCCAGGCTCTGGAAACACCATATATTTT
CASSLVPGSGNTIYF
>TRBJ2-7|-|TRBV7-9|13|-
TGTGCCAGCAGCTCGGACAGCTCCTACGAGCAGTACTTC
CASSSDSSYEQYF
>TRBJ2-7|-|TRBV5-4|17|-
TGTGCCAGCAGTTTTCGGGGGAGTCGAGGCAGTCCCTACGAGCAGTACTTC
CASSFRGSRGSPYEQYF
>TRBJ1-6|TRBD1|TRBV7-9|16|-
TGTGCCAGCAGGTCAACCCGGGACAGCCCATTCTCACCCCTCCACTTT
CASRSTRDSPFSPLHF
>TRBJ1-1|-|TRBV6-1|15|-
TGTGCCAGCAGTGGATTTACGTCGGGGAACACTGAAGCTTTCTTT
CASSGFTSGNTEAFF
>TRBJ2-3|TRBD2|TRBV4-1|20|-
TGCGCCAGCAGCCAAGATCCCCCTTCTAGCGGGAGGGCCTGGGGGGATACGCAGTATTTT
CASSQDPPSSGRAWGDTQYF
>TRBJ1-2|-|TRBV4-1|22|-
TGCGCCAGCAGCCAAGATAGGGGCACGGGCCAGGGGCGTCACTTAATTACCTATGGCTACACCTTC
CASSQDRGTGQGRHLITYGYTF
>TRBJ1-2|TRBD1|TRBV25-1|16|-
TGTGCCAGCAGGAGGACCGGGACAGGGGGTAACTATGGCTACACCTTC
CASRRTGTGGNYGYTF
>TRBJ2-2|-|TRBV11-2|14|-
TGTGCCAGCAGCCTCCGGAGGAACACCGGGGAGCTGTTTTTT
CASSLRRNTGELFF
>TRBJ2-3|TRBD2|TRBV7-9|16|-
TGTGCCAGCAGCGTCGGACTAGCGGGAGTAGCAGATACGCAGTATTTT
CASSVGLAGVADTQYF
>TRBJ1-6|-|TRBV10-3|15|-
TGTGCCATCAGTGAGTGGGGGCCGGGTGGGTCACCCCTCCACTTT
CAISEWGPGGSPLHF
>TRBJ1-6|TRBD1|TRBV30|15|-
TGTGCCTGGAGTGTGCCGACAGGGGGTGGATCACCCCTCCACTTT
CAWSVPTGGGSPLHF
>TRBJ2-7|TRBD1|TRBV5-1|14|-
TGCGCCAGCAGCGCCCGGGACAGGGCCTACGAGCAGTACTTC
CASSARDRAYEQYF
>TRBJ2-7|-|TRBV6-5|14|-
TGTGCCAGCAGTTTGACAGGCCGCCGCTACGAGCAGTACTTC
CASSLTGRRYEQYF